The 9 T cell receptor beta chains reported below all come from one sample, sequenced in a study of T-cell memory formation after mild COVID-19 (dated by TCRdb to about 2021). The method behind the library was 5' RACE. The reads were generated on an Illumina NovaSeq 6000. TCRdb took the public reads, trimmed them with fastp at Q25, ran MiXCR for clone calling and kept in-frame beta chains. Each record represents a unique CDR3 protein, reported with the most common genes and DNA among its rows. The sample profile shows more than 150,000 distinct CDR3 sequences; roughly 18% of them were found once. The ten largest make up 3.5% to 5% of the sample. Sample: PBMCs or a T cell subset sorted from them (not recorded which). These receptors were obtained from a man between 18 and 29 years old who had mild COVID-19 (a few samples of this study predate the infection). The sample titles of this study are shuffled in the database, so cell type and time point are left out; the donor was told from shared clones.

This clonotype was recorded a few times. The V call is TRBV4-2, the J call TRBJ2-7; either TRBD1 or TRBD2 may fit D (5 bases each). The CDR3 is made up of 15 amino acids. Germline loops: CDR1 LGHNA, CDR2 YNFKEQ. V shed 4 bases and J shed 0 bases, with 13 bases lying between them. CDR3 nucleotide sequence: TGTGCCAGCAGCCCCCCCTGGGGGAGCTCCTACGAGCAGTACTTC. It codes for CASSPPWGSSYEQYF.

This clonotype has only a few counts. The rearrangement links TRBV20-1 to TRBJ2-3; tentative D call: TRBD2 (5 bases). Germline values: CDR1 DFQATT, CDR2 SNEGSKA (reference sequence). Deletions cut 5 bases from V and 0 bases from J, with 9 bases between. CDR3 length equals 13 residues. CDR3 residues: CSAGGQSTDTQYF. The CDR3 DNA reads as TGCAGTGCTGGCGGGCAGAGCACAGATACGCAGTATTTT.

J is TRBJ2-7 and V is TRBV7-9, with a tentative D call TRBD1 (7 bases). The CDR3 loop spans 14 amino acids. The germline CDR1 and CDR2 sequences are SEHNR and FQNEAQ (reference sequence). V was clipped by 5 bases and J by 0 bases, with 11 bases between them. The CDR3 loop is CASSPQGGSYEQYF. The DNA for the CDR3 is TGTGCCAGCAGCCCCCAGGGGGGCTCCTACGAGCAGTACTTC.

This clonotype was found a few times. V and J are TRBV7-9 and TRBJ2-1; 7 bases agree with TRBD2. Germline V gives CDR1 SEHNR, CDR2 FQNEAQ (reference sequence). The CDR3 has 15 amino acids. V was clipped by 6 bases and J by 6 bases; unmatched bases: 11. CDR3 nucleotides: TGTGCCAGCAGGCGACTAGCTGGAGCGCCCAATGAGCAGTTCTTC. Translation: CASRRLAGAPNEQFF.

The V gene is TRBV7-2, the J gene TRBJ2-3, with D possibly matching TRBD1 (7 bases). Germline CDR1 SGHTA, CDR2 FQGNSA. CDR3 length: 15 amino acids. V gave up 6 bases and J gave up 7 bases, with 20 bases separating them. The CDR3 nucleotides read TGTGCCAGCAGATCAAACAGGGGAGGACGGCATACGCAGTATTTT. It yields the protein CASRSNRGGRHTQYF.

This clonotype was detected a few times. The chain is built from TRBV7-2 and TRBJ1-2; maybe TRBD1 (6 bases). CDR3 length: 13 amino acids. Trimming removed 5 bases at V and 7 bases at J, with 14 bases between. The V gene's germline CDR1 is SGHTA and CDR2 FQGNSA. The CDR3 loop reads CASSPRGRRGYTF. CDR3 in DNA: TGTGCCAGCAGCCCTCGGGGGCGACGTGGCTACACCTTC.

The genes are TRBV9 and TRBJ2-3; D call uncertain. Trimming left V 3 bases short and J 6 bases short, with 11 bases between. This CDR3 spans 13 amino acids. Germline CDR1 reads SGDLS; CDR2 reads YYNGEE. CDR3 nucleotide sequence: TGTGCCAGCAGCGGGAGCCTCTGGGATACGCAGTATTTT. Its protein product is CASSGSLWDTQYF.

The chain is built from TRBV24-1 and TRBJ2-1; maybe TRBD2 (6 bases). V lost 5 bases and J lost 6, with 10 bases in between. The CDR3 loop spans 13 amino acids. Germline CDR1 reads KGHDR; CDR2 reads SFDVKD. CDR3 region: CATSGRGRNEQFF. DNA for the CDR3: TGTGCCACCAGTGGGAGGGGCCGCAATGAGCAGTTCTTC.

The chain joins TRBV7-9 to TRBJ2-5; 9 nucleotides align to TRBD2. This CDR3 region has 15 residues. The V gene end was trimmed by 5 bases and the J gene end by 4 bases; junction bases not matched to a gene: 8. Germline values: CDR1 SEHNR, CDR2 FQNEAQ (reference sequence). Here the CDR3 reads CASSPLRGGLETQYF. As DNA, the CDR3 is TGTGCCAGCAGCCCGTTGCGGGGGGGCCTAGAGACCCAGTACTTC.